What follows are 28 T cell receptor beta chains derived from one specimen sequenced in a study of cytomegalovirus exposure and HLA in healthy donors (dated by TCRdb to between 2016 and 2019). The library was obtained by the immunoSEQ multiplex PCR assay. The multiplex PCR relied on a mix of 60 forward primers for TCR Vbeta segments and 13 reverse primers for TCR Jbeta segments. In its TCRdb copy, this immuneACCESS table keeps in-frame sequences only and misses some clones. Where compared with another copy, unresolved V genes explain less than half of these, and the others have no known cause. The sample yields more than 200,000 clones; about three quarters were counted once. The top ten hold 15% to 17% of the sample. The sequenced material came from PBMCs. The receptors were gathered from a man aged 35-49 years in good health and CMV-seronegative.

The V and J genes are TRBV5-8 and TRBJ2-5; a possible D gene is TRBD1 (5 bases). The end of the DNA aligns better with TRBJ2-7, so the J call may be wrong. CDR3 size: 15 residues. CDR1 is SGHTS, CDR2 YDEGEE, per germline. CDR3 in DNA: TGTGCCAGCAGCTTGGCTCTGTTAGGGGTCGGCGAGCAGTACTTC. This codes for CASSLALLGVGEQYF.

The chain joins TRBV29-1 to TRBJ2-1; TRBD2 might be the D (6 bases). Looked up from germline, CDR1 is SQVTM and CDR2 is ANQGSEA. The CDR3 is made up of 12 amino acids. V lost 3 bases and J 8 bases, leaving 11 bases between the germline ends. In DNA, the CDR3 is TGCAGCGTTGAGCTGGCGGGATATGAGCAGTTCTTC. Its protein product is CSVELAGYEQFF.

The chain recombines TRBV5-6 with TRBJ2-7, with TRBD2 matching over 10 bases. CDR1 is SGHDT and CDR2 is YYEEEE in the germline V gene. The ends lost 4 bases at V and 4 bases at J; junction bases unmatched: 11. The CDR3 loop spans 16 amino acids. Here the CDR3 reads CASSVDGLAAGYEQYF. The CDR3, as DNA: TGTGCCAGCAGCGTCGATGGACTAGCGGCCGGTTACGAGCAGTACTTC.

This chain links TRBV29-1 with TRBJ2-7; unclear D gene. The CDR3 has 12 amino acids. Trimming removed 4 bases from V and 7 bases from J, with 14 bases in between. CDR1 is SQVTM and CDR2 is ANQGSEA in the germline V gene. CDR3 amino acids: CSVGYPEREQYF. In DNA, the CDR3 is TGCAGCGTTGGTTACCCCGAGAGGGAGCAGTACTTC.

The DNA of the CDR3 is TGTGCCAGCAGTGGGACAGGGGGCTGGTACGAGCAGTACTTC. Its protein product is CASSGTGGWYEQYF. The chain carries TRBV2 and TRBJ2-7; 11 bases line up with TRBD1. The CDR3 consists of 14 residues. V was clipped by 4 bases and J by 4 bases; unmatched bases: 3. Per germline, CDR1 SNHLY and CDR2 FYNNEI.

The rearrangement links TRBV6-5 to TRBJ2-3; 11 positions agree with TRBD2. Germline V lookup: CDR1 MNHEY, CDR2 SVGAGI. The V segment lost 2 bases and the J segment 5 bases; nucleotides outside the gene matches: 6. The CDR3 runs to 16 residues. In DNA, the CDR3 is TGTGCCAGCAGTTACGGTAGCGGGAGGGCCGGAGATACGCAGTATTTT. Translating gives CASSYGSGRAGDTQYF.

The CDR3: CASSEPGQSYEQYF. CDR3 sequence (DNA): TGTGCCAGCAGCGAGCCGGGACAGAGCTACGAGCAGTACTTC. V gene TRBV7-9 combines with J gene TRBJ2-7, with 7 bases aligning to TRBD1. The germline gives CDR1 SEHNR, CDR2 FQNEAQ (reference sequence). There are 14 residues in the CDR3. The junction had 7 bases not matched to a gene; V was cut back by 5 bases and J by 3 bases.

The rearrangement joins TRBV7-9 to TRBJ2-7, with 8 positions matching TRBD1. The CDR3 is 13 residues long. Germline assignment: CDR1 SEHNR and CDR2 FQNEAQ (reference sequence). CDR3 residues: CSIQGAIIDEQYF. The CDR3 nucleotides are TGTTCCATCCAGGGGGCTATCATAGACGAGCAGTACTTC.

This chain uses TRBV11-3 with TRBJ2-3; TRBD2 is a possible D gene (6 bases). CDR3 length equals 14 residues. Per the germline V gene, CDR1 is SGHNT and CDR2 is YENEEA. V was shortened by 8 bases and J by 0 bases, with 12 bases between the two germline ends. CDR3: CASGVGGSTDTQYF. The CDR3 DNA reads as TGTGCCAGCGGAGTCGGGGGTAGCACAGATACGCAGTATTTT.

The chain couples TRBV27 to TRBJ1-5, with TRBD1 matching over 9 bases. Germline loops: CDR1 MNHEY, CDR2 SMNVEV (reference sequence). The CDR3 is made up of 14 amino acids. V gave up 8 bases and J gave up 6 bases; unmatched junction bases: 8. This chain's CDR3 is CASGLTGGGQPQHF. In nucleotides, the CDR3 is TGTGCCAGCGGGCTGACAGGGGGGGGTCAGCCCCAGCATTTT.

The J gene is TRBJ2-1, the V gene TRBV9; the D gene is possibly TRBD2 (6 bases). Germline assignment: CDR1 SGDLS and CDR2 YYNGEE. This CDR3 comprises 15 residues. Trimming stripped 4 bases from V and 6 bases from J, with 17 bases between. Written as DNA, the CDR3 is TGTGCCAGCAGCTTCCGGGACTCCCCCACCAATGAGCAGTTCTTC. Translated: CASSFRDSPTNEQFF.

V and J are TRBV5-1 and TRBJ2-7, with D maybe TRBD1 (5 bases). This CDR3 has 14 residues. The V end was cut by 7 bases, the J end by 0 bases, with 14 bases between. In germline, CDR1 is SGHRS, CDR2 YFSETQ. The CDR3 is CASSPRQSSYEQYF. In DNA, the CDR3 is TGCGCCAGCTCTCCAAGACAGTCCTCCTACGAGCAGTACTTC.

J is TRBJ2-1 and V is TRBV28, with D maybe TRBD1 (6 bases). V lost 4 bases, J lost 8 bases, and 21 bases lay in between. CDR3 length equals 16 residues. CDR1 and CDR2 from the germline V gene are MDHEN and SYDVKM. The chain's CDR3 is CASSYRAVGWKDEQFF. The DNA of the CDR3 is TGTGCCAGCAGTTACAGGGCAGTAGGTTGGAAGGATGAGCAGTTCTTC.

V and J are TRBV15 and TRBJ2-3, with 8 bases aligning to TRBD2. The CDR3 is 16 residues long. Per the germline V gene, CDR1 is LNHNV and CDR2 is YYDKDF (reference sequence). Unmatched junction bases numbered 2, after V lost 0 bases and J lost 0 bases. The CDR3 DNA follows: TGTGCCACCAGCAGAGAAGCGGGGGTTAGCACAGATACGCAGTATTTT. Its translation: CATSREAGVSTDTQYF. Combining the CDR3 with reference TRBV15 and TRBJ2-3 gives the whole variable domain DAMVIQNPRYQVTQFGKPVTLSCSQTLNHNVMYWYQQKSSQAPKLLFHYYDKDFNNEADTPDNFQSRRPNTSFCFLDIRSPGLGDTAMYLCATSREAGVSTDTQYFGPGTRLTVL.

The chain recombines TRBV5-5 with TRBJ2-7; 10 positions match TRBD1. The CDR3 loop spans 15 amino acids. J was trimmed by 1 base and V by 4 bases; bases with no gene match: 5. Germline CDR1 is SGHKS and CDR2 is YYEKEE (reference sequence). The CDR3 region is CASSPGTGASYEQYF. In DNA, the CDR3 is TGTGCCAGCAGCCCCGGGACAGGGGCATCCTACGAGCAGTACTTC.

This chain joins TRBV5-1 and TRBJ1-2; D is unclear. The CDR3 length is 13 residues. Germline V lookup: CDR1 SGHRS, CDR2 YFSETQ. Trimming shortened V by 1 base and J by 4 bases, and 8 bases separated the two germline ends. The CDR3 protein is CASSLPGSYGYTF. CDR3 coding DNA: TGCGCCAGCAGCTTGCCAGGATCCTATGGCTACACCTTC.

About this clone: At the DNA level, this CDR3 is encoded by other sequences in the same sample as well. The CDR3 loop is CASRASGSRGYTF. DNA for the CDR3: TGTGCCAGTAGGGCATCAGGGTCGAGGGGCTACACCTTC. The chain has TRBV19 and TRBJ1-2; D might be TRBD1 (5 bases). CDR1 LNHDA and CDR2 SQIVND come from the germline V gene (reference sequence). The ends were cut back, 6 bases at V and 8 bases at J, with 16 bases in the middle. The CDR3 length is 13 residues.

The rearrangement joins TRBV7-9 to TRBJ2-1; D is possibly TRBD2 (6 bases). This CDR3 is 14 amino acids long. Trimming pared 5 bases from V and 9 bases from J, leaving 17 bases between. CDR1 is SEHNR, CDR2 FQNEAQ, per germline (reference sequence). The CDR3 region is CASSPRGGEGEQFF. The CDR3 DNA sequence: TGTGCCAGCAGCCCCCGAGGAGGGGAAGGTGAGCAGTTCTTC.

There are a few counts of this clone. The chain is built from TRBV25-1 and TRBJ1-2, with D unclear. Germline V lookup: CDR1 MGHDK, CDR2 SYGVNS. CDR3 length equals 12 residues. V shed 3 bases and J shed 8 bases, with 10 bases lying between them. CDR3 sequence: CASSDGVWGYTF. In nucleotides, the CDR3 is TGTGCCAGCAGTGACGGGGTTTGGGGCTACACCTTC.

This clone was detected only a few times. The chain joins TRBV5-4 to TRBJ2-1; possibly TRBD1 for D (5 bases). Trimming removed 2 bases at V and 3 bases at J, with 9 bases between. The CDR3 has 14 residues. Germline CDR1 and CDR2: SGHNT and YYREEE (reference sequence). The CDR3 bases are TGTGCCAGCAGCTTAGACAGTCTCTACAATGAGCAGTTCTTC. Translation gives CASSLDSLYNEQFF.

The V call is TRBV29-1, the J call TRBJ1-2; D uncertain. The CDR3 has 17 residues. V was cut by 5 bases and J by 6 bases, with 28 bases left in between. Looked up from germline, CDR1 is SQVTM and CDR2 is ANQGSEA. The CDR3 protein is CSVHTLGDGRRNNGYTF. CDR3 in DNA: TGCAGCGTTCACACCCTGGGCGACGGTCGAAGAAATAATGGCTACACCTTC. The entire variable domain, with the rest obtained from reference TRBV29-1 and TRBJ1-2, is as follows: SAVISQKPSRDICQRGTSLTIQCQVDSQVTMMFWYRQQPGQSLTLIATANQGSEATYESGFVIDKFPISRPNLTFSTLTVSNMSPEDSSIYLCSVHTLGDGRRNNGYTFGSGTRLTVV.

The chain carries TRBV2 and TRBJ2-7; D possibly corresponds to TRBD2 (5 bases). Germline CDR1 and CDR2: SNHLY and FYNNEI. Trimming removed 11 bases from V and 2 bases from J, with 19 bases in between. The CDR3 covers 14 residues. The DNA of the CDR3 is TGTGCCGGTGGGAGCTCGACGGCCACCTACGAGCAGTACTTC. It translates to CAGGSSTATYEQYF. Full variable domain (outside the CDR3, taken from reference TRBV2 and TRBJ2-7): EPEVTQTPSHQVTQMGQEVILRCVPISNHLYFYWYRQILGQKVEFLVSFYNNEISEKSEIFDDQFSVERPDGSNFTLKIRSTKLEDSAMYFCAGGSSTATYEQYFGPGTRLTVT.

CDR3 nucleotide sequence: TGTGCCAGCAGTTTAGGAGGACTTAAAGGCGTCACAGATACGCAGTATTTT. Encoded protein: CASSLGGLKGVTDTQYF. The rearrangement joins TRBV27 to TRBJ2-3; maybe TRBD2 (5 bases). With 2 bases removed from V and 2 bases from J, the gap between germline ends came to 17 bases. Germline V gene lookup returns CDR1 MNHEY and CDR2 SMNVEV (reference sequence). The CDR3 contains 17 residues.

The genes are TRBV11-2 and TRBJ2-3, with a possible D match to TRBD1 (5 bases). The length of the CDR3 is 16 residues. Trimming shortened V by 4 bases and J by 0 bases, and 14 bases separated the two germline ends. Looked up from germline, CDR1 is SGHAT and CDR2 is FQNNGV. The CDR3 spells CASSYDSAYSTDTQYF. As DNA, the CDR3 is TGTGCCAGCAGCTACGACAGTGCCTACAGCACAGATACGCAGTATTTT.

This chain links TRBV5-4 with TRBJ2-7; possibly TRBD1 for D (7 bases). The germline V gene encodes CDR1 SGHNT and CDR2 YYREEE (reference sequence). V lost 4 bases and J 0 bases, leaving 14 bases between the germline ends. This CDR3 has 15 residues. For the CDR3, the DNA is TGTGCCAGCAGCGCTGCGGGACAGATCTCCTACGAGCAGTACTTC. As protein: CASSAAGQISYEQYF.

The V gene is TRBV6-5, the J gene TRBJ1-2; D gene uncertain. The CDR3 is 12 amino acids. V shed 5 bases and J shed 0 bases, with 4 bases lying between them. CDR1 and CDR2 from the germline V gene are MNHEY and SVGAGI. The CDR3 DNA is TGTGCCAGCAGTACAGCTAACTATGGCTACACCTTC. Its translation: CASSTANYGYTF.

This clone has a handful of counts. This chain connects TRBV9 to TRBJ1-1; D gene uncertain. The CDR3 covers 16 residues. Germline lookup yields CDR1 SGDLS and CDR2 YYNGEE. Trimming left V 0 bases short and J 4 bases short, with 16 bases between. This chain's CDR3 is CASSVGLGRQGTEAFF. The CDR3 coding sequence is TGTGCCAGCAGCGTAGGGCTAGGGAGGCAAGGCACTGAAGCTTTCTTT. Variable domain in full (rest from reference TRBV9 and TRBJ1-1): DSGVTQTPKHLITATGQRVTLRCSPRSGDLSVYWYQQSLDQGLQFLIQYYNGEERAKGNILERFSAQQFPDLHSELNLSSLELGDSALYFCASSVGLGRQGTEAFFGQGTRLTVV.

This sequence joins TRBV4-2 and TRBJ2-7, with 8 bases lining up with TRBD1. CDR1 is LGHNA, CDR2 YNFKEQ, per germline. This CDR3 has 17 amino acids. V gave up 0 bases and J gave up 0 bases; unmatched junction bases: 7. CDR3 coding DNA: TGTGCCAGCAGCCAAGATGGGCGGACAGGGACCTCCTACGAGCAGTACTTC. Translated, it gives CASSQDGRTGTSYEQYF.